This T cell receptor (beta chain) came from a study of immune cell composition in non-small cell lung cancer. Study information: Most cases were lung adenocarcinoma or squamous cell carcinoma.

Normal lung was sampled as far from the tumour as possible, at least 3 cm. The CDR3 runs to 14 residues. V lost 7 bases to trimming and J lost 9 bases, with 19 bases between them. Looked up from germline, CDR1 is GTSNPN and CDR2 is SVGIG (reference sequence). On this clone itself: Its cognate antigen is unknown.

The table came from immunoSEQ multiplex PCR; TCRdb's copy has only in-frame clones and leaves some out. Of around 6,600 clones listed, over 60% were seen once; the top ten hold less than 8%. Overall study findings and caveats: Tumour-associated clones >0.5% occurred in under 35% of adenocarcinomas, under 85% of squamous. Smoking pack-years did not significantly correlate with tumour TCR-beta clonality.

The chain recombines TRBV30 with TRBJ1-6; tentative D call: TRBD1 (6 bases). The sequence was obtained from a human donor with non-small cell lung cancer. Sequencing was carried out using non-adjacent lung tissue. CDR3 sequence: CASSGDSFGSPLHF. CDR3 DNA: TGTGCCTCCTCAGGGGATTCCTTTGGTTCACCCCTCCACTTT. Full variable domain (missing parts from reference TRBV30 and TRBJ1-6): SQTIHQWPATLVQPVGSPLSLECTVEGTSNPNLYWYRQAAGRGLQLLFYSVGIGQISSEVPQNLSASRPQDRQFILSSKKLLLSDSGFYLCASSGDSFGSPLHFGNGTRLTVT.